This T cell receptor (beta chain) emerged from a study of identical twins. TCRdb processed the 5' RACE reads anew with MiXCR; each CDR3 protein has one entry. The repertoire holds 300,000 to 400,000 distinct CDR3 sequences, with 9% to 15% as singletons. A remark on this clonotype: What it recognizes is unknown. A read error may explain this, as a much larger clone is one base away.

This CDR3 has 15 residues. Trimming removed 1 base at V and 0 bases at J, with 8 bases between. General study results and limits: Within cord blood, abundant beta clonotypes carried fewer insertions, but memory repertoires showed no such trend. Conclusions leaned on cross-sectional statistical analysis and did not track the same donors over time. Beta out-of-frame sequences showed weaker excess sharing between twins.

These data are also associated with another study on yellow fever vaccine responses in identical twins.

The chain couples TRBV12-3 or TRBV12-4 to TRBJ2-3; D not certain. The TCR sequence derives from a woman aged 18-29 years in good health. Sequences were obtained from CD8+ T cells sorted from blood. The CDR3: CASSLGSTSTDTQYF. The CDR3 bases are TGTGCCAGCAGTTTAGGGTCGACTAGCACAGATACGCAGTATTTT.